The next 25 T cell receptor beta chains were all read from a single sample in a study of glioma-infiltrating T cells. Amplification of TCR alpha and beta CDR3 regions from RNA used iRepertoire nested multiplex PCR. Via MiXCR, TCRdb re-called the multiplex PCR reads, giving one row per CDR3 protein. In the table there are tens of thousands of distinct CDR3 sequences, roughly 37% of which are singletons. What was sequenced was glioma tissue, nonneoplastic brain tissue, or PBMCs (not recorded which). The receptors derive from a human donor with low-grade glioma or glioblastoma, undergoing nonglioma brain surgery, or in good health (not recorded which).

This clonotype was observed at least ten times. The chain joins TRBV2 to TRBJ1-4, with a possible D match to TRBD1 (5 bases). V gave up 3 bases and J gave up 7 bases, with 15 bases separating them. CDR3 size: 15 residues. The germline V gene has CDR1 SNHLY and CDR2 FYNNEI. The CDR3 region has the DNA TGTGCCAGCAGTGACGGTCGGGGCGGTGTTGAAAAACTGTTTTTT. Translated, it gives CASSDGRGGVEKLFF.

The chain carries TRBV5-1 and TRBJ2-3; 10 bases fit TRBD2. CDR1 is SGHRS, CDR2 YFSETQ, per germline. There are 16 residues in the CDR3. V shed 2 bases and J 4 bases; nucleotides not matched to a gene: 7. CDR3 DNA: TGCGCCAGCAGCTTACCTAGCGGGAGTTCCCCAGATACGCAGTATTTT. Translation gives CASSLPSGSSPDTQYF. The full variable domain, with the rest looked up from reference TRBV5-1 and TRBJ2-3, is KAGVTQTPRYLIKTRGQQVTLSCSPISGHRSVSWYQQTPGQGLQFLFEYFSETQRNKGNFPGRFSGRQFSNSRSEMNVSTLELGDSALYLCASSLPSGSSPDTQYFGPGTRLTVL.

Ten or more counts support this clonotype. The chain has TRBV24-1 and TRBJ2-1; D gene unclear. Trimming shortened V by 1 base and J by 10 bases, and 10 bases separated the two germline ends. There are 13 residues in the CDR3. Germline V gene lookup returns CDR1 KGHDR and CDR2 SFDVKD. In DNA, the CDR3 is TGTGCCACCAGTGATTTTCCCGACGGGGAGCAGTTCTTC. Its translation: CATSDFPDGEQFF.

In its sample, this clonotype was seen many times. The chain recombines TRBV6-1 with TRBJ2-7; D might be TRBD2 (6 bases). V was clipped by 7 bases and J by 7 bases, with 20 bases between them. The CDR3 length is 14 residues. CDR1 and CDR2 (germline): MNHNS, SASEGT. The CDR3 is CASTPGSGRVEQYF. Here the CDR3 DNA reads TGTGCCAGCACCCCGGGTAGCGGCCGGGTAGAGCAGTACTTC.

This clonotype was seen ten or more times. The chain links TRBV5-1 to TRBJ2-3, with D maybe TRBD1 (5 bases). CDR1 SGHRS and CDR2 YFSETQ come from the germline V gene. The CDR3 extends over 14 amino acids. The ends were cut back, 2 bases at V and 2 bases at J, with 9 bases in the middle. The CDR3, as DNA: TGCGCCAGCAGCTTCAGGGATTCCACAGATACGCAGTATTTT. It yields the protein CASSFRDSTDTQYF.

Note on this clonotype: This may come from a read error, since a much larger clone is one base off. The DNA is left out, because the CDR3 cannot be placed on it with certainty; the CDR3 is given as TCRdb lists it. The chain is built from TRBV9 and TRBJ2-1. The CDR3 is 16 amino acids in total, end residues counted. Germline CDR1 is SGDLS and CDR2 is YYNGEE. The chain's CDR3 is CASSVGPGASYNERFF.

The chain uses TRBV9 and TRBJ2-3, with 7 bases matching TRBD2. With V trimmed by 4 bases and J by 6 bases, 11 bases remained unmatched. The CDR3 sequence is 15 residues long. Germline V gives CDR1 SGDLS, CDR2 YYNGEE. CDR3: CASSPGTGGKDTQYF. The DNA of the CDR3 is TGTGCCAGCAGCCCGGGGACGGGGGGAAAGGATACGCAGTATTTT.

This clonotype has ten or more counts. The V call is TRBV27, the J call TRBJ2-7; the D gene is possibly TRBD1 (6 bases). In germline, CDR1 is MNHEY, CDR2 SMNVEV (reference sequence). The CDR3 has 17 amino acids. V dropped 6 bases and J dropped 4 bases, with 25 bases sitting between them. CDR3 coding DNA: TGTGCCAGCAGATACAAGACAGGCCTCTTGGCTGAGTACGAGCAGTACTTC. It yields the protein CASRYKTGLLAEYEQYF.

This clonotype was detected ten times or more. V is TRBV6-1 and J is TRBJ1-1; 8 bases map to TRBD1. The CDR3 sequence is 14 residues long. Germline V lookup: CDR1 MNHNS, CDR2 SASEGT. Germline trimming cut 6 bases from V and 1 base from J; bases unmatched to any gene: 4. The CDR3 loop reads CASRNRGANTEAFF. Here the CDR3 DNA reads TGTGCCAGCAGAAACAGGGGGGCGAACACTGAAGCTTTCTTT.

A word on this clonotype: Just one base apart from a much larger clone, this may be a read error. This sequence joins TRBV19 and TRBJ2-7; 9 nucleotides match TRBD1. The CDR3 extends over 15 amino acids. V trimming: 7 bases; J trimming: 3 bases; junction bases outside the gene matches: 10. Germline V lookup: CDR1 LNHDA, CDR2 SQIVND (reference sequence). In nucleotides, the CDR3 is TGTGCCAGTAATATCCCGGGACAGGGCCTCTACGAGCAGTACTTC. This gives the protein CASNIPGQGLYEQYF.

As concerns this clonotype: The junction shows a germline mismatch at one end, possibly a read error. The CDR3: CASSQDPSGQGFPYTEASF. In DNA form, the CDR3 reads TGTGCCAGCAGCCAAGATCCCTCGGGACAGGGGTTTCCTTACACTGAAGCTTCCTTT. The chain is built from TRBV4-1 and TRBJ1-1; 10 bases are shared with TRBD1. Germline CDR1 MGHRA, CDR2 YSYEKL. The CDR3 loop spans 19 amino acids.

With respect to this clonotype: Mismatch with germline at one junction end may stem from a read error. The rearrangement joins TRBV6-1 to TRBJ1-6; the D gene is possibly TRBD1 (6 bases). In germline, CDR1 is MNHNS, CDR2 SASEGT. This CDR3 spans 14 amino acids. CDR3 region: CASGRTQGNSPLHF. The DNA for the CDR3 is TGTGCCAGCGGCCGGACACAGGGAAATTCACCACTCCACTTT.

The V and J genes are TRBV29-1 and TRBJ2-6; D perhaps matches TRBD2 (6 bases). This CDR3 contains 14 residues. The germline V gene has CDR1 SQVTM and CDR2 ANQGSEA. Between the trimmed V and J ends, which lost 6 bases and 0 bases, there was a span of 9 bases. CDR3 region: CSVGDFSGANVLTF. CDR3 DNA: TGCAGCGTCGGGGACTTCTCTGGGGCCAACGTCCTGACTTTC.

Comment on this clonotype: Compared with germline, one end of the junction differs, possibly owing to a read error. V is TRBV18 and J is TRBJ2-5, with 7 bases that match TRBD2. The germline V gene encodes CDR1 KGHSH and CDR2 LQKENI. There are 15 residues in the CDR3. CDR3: CASSPIRGREEIQYF. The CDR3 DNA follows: TGTGCCAGCTCACCAATACGCGGGAGAGAAGAGATCCAGTACTTC.

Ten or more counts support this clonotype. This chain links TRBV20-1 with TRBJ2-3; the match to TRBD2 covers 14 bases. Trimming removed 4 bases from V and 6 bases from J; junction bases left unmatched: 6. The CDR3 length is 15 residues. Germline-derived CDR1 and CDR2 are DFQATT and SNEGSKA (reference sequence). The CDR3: CSATRTSGGRDTQYF. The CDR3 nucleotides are TGCAGTGCTACTAGGACTAGCGGGGGGCGGGATACGCAGTATTTT.

Written as DNA, the CDR3 is TGTGCCAGCAATCCACAGGGGGGGTTCACCGATGGGCAGTTCTTC. Its translation is CASNPQGGFTDGQFF. V usage is TRBV14 and J usage is TRBJ2-1; D possibly corresponds to TRBD1 (8 bases). Germline V lookup: CDR1 SGHDN, CDR2 FVKESK. The CDR3 has 15 amino acids. The ends were cut back, 7 bases at V and 12 bases at J, with 25 bases in the middle. Looking up the rest from reference TRBV14 and TRBJ2-1 gives the full variable domain: EAGVTQFPSHSVIEKGQTVTLRCDPISGHDNLYWYRRVMGKEIKFLLHFVKESKQDESGMPNNRFLAERTGGTYSTLKVQPAELEDSGVYFCASNPQGGFTDGQFFGPGTRLTVL.

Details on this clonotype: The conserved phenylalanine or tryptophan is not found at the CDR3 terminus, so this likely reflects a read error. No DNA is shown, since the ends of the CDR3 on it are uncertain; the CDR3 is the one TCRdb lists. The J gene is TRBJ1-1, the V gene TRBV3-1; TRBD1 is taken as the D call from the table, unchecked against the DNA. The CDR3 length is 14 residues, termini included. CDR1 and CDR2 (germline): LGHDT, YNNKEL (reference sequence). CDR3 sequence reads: CASSPIGDRAEALL.

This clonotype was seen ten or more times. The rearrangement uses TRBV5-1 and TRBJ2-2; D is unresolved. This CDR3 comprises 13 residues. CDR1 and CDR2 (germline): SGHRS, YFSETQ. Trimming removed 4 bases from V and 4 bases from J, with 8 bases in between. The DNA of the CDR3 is TGCGCCAGCAGCGGAGCAGGCACCGGGGAGCTGTTTTTT. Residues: CASSGAGTGELFF.

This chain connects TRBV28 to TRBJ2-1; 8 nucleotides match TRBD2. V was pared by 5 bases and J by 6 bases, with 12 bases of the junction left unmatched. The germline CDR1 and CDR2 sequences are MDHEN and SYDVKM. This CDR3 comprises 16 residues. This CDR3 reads CASSNAASGGPNEQFF. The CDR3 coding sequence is TGTGCCAGCAGTAACGCCGCGAGCGGGGGCCCCAATGAGCAGTTCTTC.

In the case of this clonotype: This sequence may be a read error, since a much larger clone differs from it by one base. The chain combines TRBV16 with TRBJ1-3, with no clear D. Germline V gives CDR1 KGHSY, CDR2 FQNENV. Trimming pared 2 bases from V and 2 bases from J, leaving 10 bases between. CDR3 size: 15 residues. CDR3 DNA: TGTGCCAGCAGCCAACTTAGAGGAACTGGAAACACCATATATTTT. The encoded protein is CASSQLRGTGNTIYF.

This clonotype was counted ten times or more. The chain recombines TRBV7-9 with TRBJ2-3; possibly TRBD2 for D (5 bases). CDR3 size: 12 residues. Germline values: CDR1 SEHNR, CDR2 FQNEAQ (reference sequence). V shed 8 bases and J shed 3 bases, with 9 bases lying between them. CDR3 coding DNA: TGTGCCAGCGAGGGCCGGACAGATACGCAGTATTTT. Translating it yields CASEGRTDTQYF.

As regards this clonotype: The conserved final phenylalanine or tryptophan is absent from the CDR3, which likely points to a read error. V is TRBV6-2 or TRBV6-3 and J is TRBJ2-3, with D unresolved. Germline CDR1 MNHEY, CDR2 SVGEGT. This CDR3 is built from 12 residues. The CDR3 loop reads CASSYPSDMQYL. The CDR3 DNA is TGTGCCAGCAGTTATCCTTCAGATATGCAGTATTTA.

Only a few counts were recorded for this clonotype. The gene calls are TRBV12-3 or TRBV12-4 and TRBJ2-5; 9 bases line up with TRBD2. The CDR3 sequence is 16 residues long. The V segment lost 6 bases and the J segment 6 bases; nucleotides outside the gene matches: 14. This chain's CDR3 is CASSPNGGGGWKTQYF. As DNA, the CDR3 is TGTGCCAGCAGCCCTAACGGCGGGGGGGGGTGGAAGACCCAGTACTTC.

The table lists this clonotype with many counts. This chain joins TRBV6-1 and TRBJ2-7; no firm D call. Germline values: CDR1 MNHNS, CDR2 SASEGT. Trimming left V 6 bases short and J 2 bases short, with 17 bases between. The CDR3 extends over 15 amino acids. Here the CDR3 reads CASSQEAGITYEQYF. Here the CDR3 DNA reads TGTGCCAGCAGCCAAGAGGCAGGAATAACCTACGAGCAGTACTTC.

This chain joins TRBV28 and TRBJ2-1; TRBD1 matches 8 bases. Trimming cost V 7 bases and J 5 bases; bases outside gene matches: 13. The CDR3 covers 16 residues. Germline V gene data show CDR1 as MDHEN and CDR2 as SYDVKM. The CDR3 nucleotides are TGTGCCAGCACCACCCCCCCGGGACAGGCCGACAATGAGCAGTTCTTC. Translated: CASTTPPGQADNEQFF.